There are many counts of the clone carrying this T cell receptor beta chain. Investigators prepared the TCR beta libraries by applying iRepertoire HTBI primers and Arm-PCR of CDR3 regions. TCRdb re-analysed the multiplex PCR reads in MiXCR, keeping a single row per CDR3 protein. This sample has 560,000 or so distinct CDR3 sequences, with about 15% found just once. Time point denoted: newly diagnosed GD, antithyroid drugs for less than 3 months. With RNA extracted from PBMCs as input, the TCR library was made. The data derive from a study of regulatory T cells in long-lasting Graves disease. These data also featured in a second study, about T cells in Graves' hyperthyroidism and ophthalmopathy.

The TCR comes from a man younger than 35 with Graves disease. The sample in question was peripheral blood mononuclear cells (PBMCs), obtained at new diagnosis, from a patient treated with antithyroid drugs.

Here the CDR3 DNA reads TGTGCCAGCTACAAAAGCTCCTACGAGCAGTACTTC. Amino acids: CASYKSSYEQYF. The chain carries TRBV27 and TRBJ2-7; D call uncertain. This CDR3 spans 12 amino acids. Germline CDR1 and CDR2: MNHEY and SMNVEV (reference sequence). The V gene lost 8 bases and the J gene lost 0 bases, with 8 bases spanning the gap.